Sequencing of this T cell receptor (beta chain) was carried out in a study of cytomegalovirus exposure and HLA in healthy donors. A note on this clone: No antigen is known for it.

General study findings and limits: A list of around 160 TCR beta chains associated with cytomegalovirus was given. Most TCR sequences were seen very rarely across donors, but some public TCRs occurred in many.

Sequencing was performed with immunoSEQ multiplex PCR; in TCRdb, only in-frame clones are kept and a portion is missing. The sample records about 84,000 clones, roughly 90% being singletons. CDR1 and CDR2 from the germline V gene are MGHRA and YSYEKL. With 5 bases clipped from V and 1 base from J, the junction kept 13 bases outside the gene matches. The CDR3 totals 17 residues. This clonotype originated in a man between 25 and 39 years old in good health and CMV-seronegative. Sequencing was performed on PBMCs. The chain combines TRBV4-1 with TRBJ1-2, with 7 bases fitting TRBD1. CDR3 residues: CASSAGTAKNVNYGYTF. The CDR3 coding sequence is TGCGCCAGCAGCGCCGGGACAGCGAAGAACGTTAACTATGGCTACACCTTC.